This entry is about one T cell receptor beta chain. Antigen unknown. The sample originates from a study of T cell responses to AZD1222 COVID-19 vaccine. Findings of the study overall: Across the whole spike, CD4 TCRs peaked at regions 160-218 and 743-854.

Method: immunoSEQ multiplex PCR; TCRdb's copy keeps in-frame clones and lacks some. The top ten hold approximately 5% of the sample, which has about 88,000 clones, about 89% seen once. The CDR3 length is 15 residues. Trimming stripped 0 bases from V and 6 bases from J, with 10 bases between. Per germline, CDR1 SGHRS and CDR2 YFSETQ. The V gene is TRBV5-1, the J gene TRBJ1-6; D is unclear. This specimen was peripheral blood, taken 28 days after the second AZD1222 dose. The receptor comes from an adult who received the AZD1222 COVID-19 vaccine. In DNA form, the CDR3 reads TGCGCCAGCAGCTTGGCGGGGATCGGTAATTCACCCCTCCACTTT. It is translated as CASSLAGIGNSPLHF. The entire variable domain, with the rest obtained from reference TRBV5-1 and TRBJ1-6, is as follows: KAGVTQTPRYLIKTRGQQVTLSCSPISGHRSVSWYQQTPGQGLQFLFEYFSETQRNKGNFPGRFSGRQFSNSRSEMNVSTLELGDSALYLCASSLAGIGNSPLHFGNGTRLTVT.